The TCR beta chain described here comes from a study of CD8 T cells in ankylosing spondylitis. Study findings and constraints: A subset of motif variants has previously been described in the synovial fluid and blood of reactive arthritis. It was reported that disease-linked clones were significantly enriched in matched ankylosing spondylitis synovial fluid. What seemed typical of ankylosing spondylitis blood was a TCR beta motif built from roughly 8 highly homologous variants.

One entry per CDR3 protein, called by TCRdb with MiXCR from the 5' RACE reads. The sample holds about 390,000 distinct CDR3 sequences, approximately 20% seen once. This CDR3 has 16 amino acids. The junction had 13 bases not matched to a gene; V was cut back by 4 bases and J by 4 bases. Germline-derived CDR1 and CDR2 are SGHKS and YYEKEE (reference sequence). With respect to this clonotype: Its antigen is undetermined.

The rearrangement joins TRBV5-5 to TRBJ1-1, with TRBD1 matching over 7 bases. Material: blood, either unsorted or a sorted T cell fraction (not recorded which). The sequence derives from a male donor with ankylosing spondylitis. Here the CDR3 DNA reads TGTGCCAGCAGCCCGGAGTTGACAGGGCGCATCACTGAAGCTTTCTTT. Protein: CASSPELTGRITEAFF.